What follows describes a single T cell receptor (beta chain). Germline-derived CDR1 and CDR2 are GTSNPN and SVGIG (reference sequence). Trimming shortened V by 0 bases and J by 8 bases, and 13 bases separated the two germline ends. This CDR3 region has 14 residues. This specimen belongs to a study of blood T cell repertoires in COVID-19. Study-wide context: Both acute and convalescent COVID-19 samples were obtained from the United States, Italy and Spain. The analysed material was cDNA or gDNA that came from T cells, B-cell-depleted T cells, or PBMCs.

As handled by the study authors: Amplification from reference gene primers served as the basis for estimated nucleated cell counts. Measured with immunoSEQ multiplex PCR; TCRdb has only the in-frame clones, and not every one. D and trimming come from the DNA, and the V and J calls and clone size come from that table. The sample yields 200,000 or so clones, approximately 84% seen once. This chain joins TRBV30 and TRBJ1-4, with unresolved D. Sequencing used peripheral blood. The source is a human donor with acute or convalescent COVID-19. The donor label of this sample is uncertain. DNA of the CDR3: TGTGCCTGGAGTGTAGGGAGTTCTTCGGAAAAACTGTTTTTT. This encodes CAWSVGSSSEKLFF.